Below, one T cell receptor (beta chain) is given with its context. Its matching antigen is unknown. Mismatch with germline at one junction end may stem from a read error. This record belongs to a study of T cell repertoires in cytomegalovirus infection. The CDR3 is 16 residues long. Germline V gene data show CDR1 as MGHRA and CDR2 as YSYEKL. TCRdb re-called the reads with MiXCR, one entry per CDR3 protein. This table holds about 78,000 distinct CDR3 sequences, about 40% found once. The receptor was isolated from a human donor in good health (CMV status not recorded). Some clones in this sample may be carry-over from other donors' samples. The chain carries TRBV4-1 and TRBJ2-5; 9 positions match TRBD2. The sequencing used CD8+ T cells from cultured PBMCs, collected from culture after CMV antigen stimulation. CDR3 DNA sequence: TGTGCCAGCAGCCAAGAATGGCGGGGGGGCGGAGAGACCCAGTACTTC. As protein: CASSQEWRGGGETQYF.